These 18 T cell receptor beta chains were sequenced from one sample in a study of T cell responses to AZD1222 COVID-19 vaccine. Sequencing used immunoSEQ multiplex PCR; TCRdb keeps in-frame clones, though not all of them. The repertoire holds 26,000 or so clones, roughly 84% seen once, with more than 30% in the top ten. The sequenced sample was peripheral blood, obtained 28 days after the second AZD1222 dose. The source of these receptors is an adult who received the AZD1222 COVID-19 vaccine.

V is TRBV18 and J is TRBJ2-7; D gene uncertain. V shed 1 base and J shed 1 base, with 2 bases lying between them. The length of the CDR3 is 12 residues. Germline values: CDR1 KGHSH, CDR2 LQKENI. This CDR3 reads CASSPRSYEQYF. Written as DNA, the CDR3 is TGTGCCAGCTCACCACGGTCCTACGAGCAGTACTTC.

V is TRBV3-1 (or the pseudogene TRBV3-2) and J is TRBJ2-3; D is perhaps TRBD1 or TRBD2 (5 bases each). V gave up 1 base and J gave up 4 bases, with 12 bases separating them. Germline CDR1 LGHDT, CDR2 YNNKEL (reference sequence). There are 15 residues in the CDR3. CDR3 in DNA: TGTGCCAGCAGCCAAGGGGTGGGGGAACCAGATACGCAGTATTTT. Its protein is CASSQGVGEPDTQYF.

Notes on this clone: This same CDR3 is encoded by further DNA sequences in the sample. The V call is TRBV18, the J call TRBJ2-1, with 9 positions matching TRBD2. Germline V gene sequence: CDR1 KGHSH, CDR2 LQKENI. With V trimmed by 6 bases and J by 5 bases, 5 bases remained unmatched. The CDR3 contains 14 residues. This chain's CDR3 is CASSPGLADNEQFF. CDR3 coding DNA: TGTGCCAGCTCGCCGGGACTAGCCGACAATGAGCAGTTCTTC.

This clone was seen a single time. The rearrangement uses TRBV5-5 and TRBJ1-4, with 7 positions matching TRBD1. The CDR3 is 16 residues long. The germline gives CDR1 SGHKS, CDR2 YYEKEE (reference sequence). The trim removed 3 bases at V and 6 bases at J, leaving 11 bases unmatched. The CDR3 nucleotides are TGTGCCAGCAGCTCCACAGGGGAACCTTGGGATGAAAAACTGTTTTTT. Translation gives CASSSTGEPWDEKLFF.

This clone has a single count. The chain uses TRBV2 and TRBJ1-1; 7 bases fit TRBD1. In germline, CDR1 is SNHLY, CDR2 FYNNEI. The ends lost 4 bases at V and 4 bases at J; junction bases unmatched: 6. CDR3 length: 14 residues. The CDR3 reads CASSVEGAVTEAFF. As DNA, the CDR3 is TGTGCCAGCAGTGTAGAGGGGGCGGTCACTGAAGCTTTCTTT. The whole variable domain, filled in from reference TRBV2 and TRBJ1-1, reads EPEVTQTPSHQVTQMGQEVILRCVPISNHLYFYWYRQILGQKVEFLVSFYNNEISEKSEIFDDQFSVERPDGSNFTLKIRSTKLEDSAMYFCASSVEGAVTEAFFGQGTRLTVV.

This clone has a handful of counts. V gene TRBV19 combines with J gene TRBJ1-1; D unresolved. This CDR3 has 15 residues. The germline V gene encodes CDR1 LNHDA and CDR2 SQIVND (reference sequence). Deletions cut 5 bases from V and 3 bases from J, with 16 bases between. The CDR3 region is CASSETRDWDTEAFF. As DNA, the CDR3 is TGTGCCAGTAGTGAGACCCGAGATTGGGACACTGAAGCTTTCTTT.

V usage is TRBV3-1 (or the pseudogene TRBV3-2) and J usage is TRBJ2-5; 7 bases are a match to TRBD1. Germline values: CDR1 LGHDT, CDR2 YNNKEL (reference sequence). The CDR3 has 17 amino acids. V shed 0 bases, J shed 3 bases, and the junction held 10 bases outside the gene matches. This CDR3 reads CASSQERGQGPKETQYF. In nucleotides, the CDR3 is TGTGCCAGCAGCCAAGAAAGGGGGCAGGGGCCTAAAGAGACCCAGTACTTC.

CDR3 protein: CASSLQGVGNQPQHF. For the CDR3, the DNA is TGTGCCAGCAGCCTACAGGGGGTCGGCAATCAGCCCCAGCATTTT. The chain couples TRBV6-5 to TRBJ1-5; TRBD1 matches at 8 bases. The CDR3 extends over 15 amino acids. Trimming at V came to 6 bases and at J to 2 bases, leaving 6 bases not matched to a gene. The germline gives CDR1 MNHEY, CDR2 SVGAGI.

This clone was recorded only once. The rearrangement uses TRBV15 and TRBJ2-6, with D uncertain. Per the germline V gene, CDR1 is LNHNV and CDR2 is YYDKDF (reference sequence). CDR3 length equals 16 residues. Trimming took 0 bases from V and 0 from J, leaving 6 bases between them. Here the CDR3 DNA reads TGTGCCACCAGCAGAGACGGAGACTCTGGGGCCAACGTCCTGACTTTC. Its translation is CATSRDGDSGANVLTF.

The chain is built from TRBV7-9 and TRBJ1-4, with no clear D. V lost 2 bases to trimming and J lost 4 bases, with 8 bases between them. The CDR3 spans 14 residues. The germline V gene encodes CDR1 SEHNR and CDR2 FQNEAQ (reference sequence). The CDR3 loop reads CASSLIQNNEKLFF. CDR3 coding DNA: TGTGCCAGCAGCTTAATACAGAATAATGAAAAACTGTTTTTT.

V is TRBV4-1 and J is TRBJ2-1; the D gene is possibly TRBD2 (6 bases). The CDR3 is 18 amino acids. Per germline, CDR1 MGHRA and CDR2 YSYEKL. V dropped 0 bases and J dropped 5 bases, with 20 bases sitting between them. The CDR3 nucleotides are TGCGCCAGCAGCCAAGATAGGAGCTGGAGCGGGCAAAACAATGAGCAGTTCTTC. It specifies CASSQDRSWSGQNNEQFF.

This chain uses TRBV2 with TRBJ2-1; D gene uncertain. The V end was cut by 3 bases, the J end by 8 bases, with 11 bases between. The germline V gene encodes CDR1 SNHLY and CDR2 FYNNEI. This CDR3 spans 13 amino acids. CDR3 bases: TGTGCCAGCAGTGAGAGGCCAACCCATGAGCAGTTCTTC. It encodes CASSERPTHEQFF.

The J gene is TRBJ1-2, the V gene TRBV12-3 or TRBV12-4; 7 positions agree with TRBD1. V was clipped by 6 bases and J by 2 bases; unmatched bases: 3. The CDR3 length is 13 residues. The chain's CDR3 is CASRNRGNYGYTF. CDR3 DNA sequence: TGTGCCAGCAGAAACAGGGGAAACTATGGCTACACCTTC.

The J gene is TRBJ2-7, the V gene TRBV6-5, with D possibly matching TRBD1 (6 bases). The CDR3 has 12 residues. V shed 6 bases and J shed 2 bases, with 8 bases lying between them. The V gene's germline CDR1 is MNHEY and CDR2 SVGAGI. CDR3 loop: CASRDRTYEQYF. The CDR3 DNA reads TGTGCCAGCAGGGACAGAACCTACGAGCAGTACTTC.

The rearrangement links TRBV7-3 to TRBJ2-2; 9 nucleotides match TRBD2. CDR1 is SGHTA and CDR2 is FQGTGA in the germline V gene. This CDR3 has 16 residues. Trimming removed 1 base from V and 6 bases from J; junction bases left unmatched: 6. CDR3: CASSLIGTSIPGELFF. DNA of the CDR3: TGTGCCAGCAGCTTAATCGGGACTAGCATTCCCGGGGAGCTGTTTTTT. Using reference TRBV7-3 and TRBJ2-2 for the parts outside the CDR3, the full variable domain is GAGVSQTPSNKVTEKGKYVELRCDPISGHTALYWYRQSLGQGPEFLIYFQGTGAADDSGLPNDRFFAVRPEGSVSTLKIQRTERGDSAVYLCASSLIGTSIPGELFFGEGSRLTVL.

This chain connects TRBV6-4 to TRBJ2-3, with D tentatively TRBD1 or TRBD2 (6 bases each). The germline V and J ends were trimmed by 0 bases and 1 base, with 11 bases remaining between them. In germline, CDR1 is MRHNA, CDR2 SNTAGT. The CDR3 is made up of 16 amino acids. The CDR3 bases are TGTGCCAGCAGTGACTCCGGGGGCTATGGCACAGATACGCAGTATTTT. This sequence encodes CASSDSGGYGTDTQYF.

V gene TRBV14 combines with J gene TRBJ1-2; D may be TRBD1 (5 bases). Germline CDR1 SGHDN, CDR2 FVKESK. The CDR3 length is 13 residues. V lost 5 bases and J lost 8, with 15 bases in between. CDR3 DNA: TGTGCCAGCAGCGCGCAGGGTAGAGGGGGCTACACCTTC. This sequence encodes CASSAQGRGGYTF.

CDR3 in DNA: TGTGCCAGCAGTCAGCTCTCCTACGAGCAGTACTTC. Its translation: CASSQLSYEQYF. This chain uses TRBV2 with TRBJ2-7; D unclear. The V end was cut by 5 bases, the J end by 0 bases, with 5 bases between. The CDR3 totals 12 residues. Germline CDR1 and CDR2: SNHLY and FYNNEI.